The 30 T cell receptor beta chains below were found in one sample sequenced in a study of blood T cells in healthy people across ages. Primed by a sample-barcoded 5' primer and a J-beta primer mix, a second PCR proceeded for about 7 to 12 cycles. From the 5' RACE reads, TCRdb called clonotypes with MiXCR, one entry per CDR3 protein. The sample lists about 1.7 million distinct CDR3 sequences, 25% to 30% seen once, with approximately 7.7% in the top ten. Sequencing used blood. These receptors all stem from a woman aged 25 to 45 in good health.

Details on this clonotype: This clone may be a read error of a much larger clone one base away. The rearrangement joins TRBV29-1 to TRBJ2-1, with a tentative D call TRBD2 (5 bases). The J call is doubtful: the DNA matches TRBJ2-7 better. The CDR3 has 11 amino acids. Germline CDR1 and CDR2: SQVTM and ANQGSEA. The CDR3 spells CSVALALEQYF. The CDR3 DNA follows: TGCAGCGTTGCCCTAGCACTGGAGCAGTACTTC.

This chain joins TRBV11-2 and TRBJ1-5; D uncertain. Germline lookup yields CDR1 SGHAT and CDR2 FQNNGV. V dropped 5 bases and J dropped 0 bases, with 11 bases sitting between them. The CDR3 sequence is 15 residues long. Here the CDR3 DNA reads TGTGCCAGCAGCCTATCTGTTGGTAGCAATCAGCCCCAGCATTTT. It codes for CASSLSVGSNQPQHF.

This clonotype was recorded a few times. CDR3 sequence (DNA): TGCGCCAGCAGCAAGCGGACCGGGACAGGGGCCCCAGATACGCAGTATTTT. Residues: CASSKRTGTGAPDTQYF. The chain combines TRBV5-1 with TRBJ2-3, with TRBD1 identical over 10 bases. The V segment lost 4 bases and the J segment 4 bases; nucleotides outside the gene matches: 12. CDR1 and CDR2 (germline): SGHRS, YFSETQ. The CDR3 contains 17 residues.

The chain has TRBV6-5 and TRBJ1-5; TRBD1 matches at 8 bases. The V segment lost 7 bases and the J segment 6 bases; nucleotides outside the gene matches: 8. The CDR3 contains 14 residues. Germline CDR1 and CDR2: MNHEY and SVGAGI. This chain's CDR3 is CASTSGQGGQPQHF. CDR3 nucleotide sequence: TGTGCCAGCACTTCCGGACAGGGCGGTCAGCCCCAGCATTTT.

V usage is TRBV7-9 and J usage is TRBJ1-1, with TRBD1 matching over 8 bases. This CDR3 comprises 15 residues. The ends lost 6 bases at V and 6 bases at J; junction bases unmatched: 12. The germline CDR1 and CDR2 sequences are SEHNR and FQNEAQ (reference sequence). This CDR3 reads CASSSLTGVGAEAFF. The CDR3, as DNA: TGTGCCAGCAGTTCGCTGACAGGGGTCGGCGCTGAAGCTTTCTTT.

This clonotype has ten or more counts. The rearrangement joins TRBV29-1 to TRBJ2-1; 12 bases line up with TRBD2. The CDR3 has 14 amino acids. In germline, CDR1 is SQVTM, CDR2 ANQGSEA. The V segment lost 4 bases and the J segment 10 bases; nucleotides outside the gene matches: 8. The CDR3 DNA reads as TGCAGCGTTGGCCTAGCGGGGGGGCCAGGGGAGCAGTTCTTC. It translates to CSVGLAGGPGEQFF.

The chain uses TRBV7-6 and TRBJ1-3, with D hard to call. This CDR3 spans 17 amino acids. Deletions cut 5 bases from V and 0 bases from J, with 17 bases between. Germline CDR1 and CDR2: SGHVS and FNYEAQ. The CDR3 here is CASSVHFDGRSGNTIYF. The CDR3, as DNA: TGTGCCAGCAGCGTACACTTCGACGGACGCTCTGGAAACACCATATATTTT.

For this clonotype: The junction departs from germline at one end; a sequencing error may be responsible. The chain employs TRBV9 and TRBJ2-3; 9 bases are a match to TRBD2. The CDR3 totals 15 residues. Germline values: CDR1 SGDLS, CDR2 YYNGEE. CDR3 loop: CASGVAGVLTDTQYF. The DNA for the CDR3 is TGTGCCAGCGGCGTAGCGGGAGTATTAACAGATACGCAGTATTTT.

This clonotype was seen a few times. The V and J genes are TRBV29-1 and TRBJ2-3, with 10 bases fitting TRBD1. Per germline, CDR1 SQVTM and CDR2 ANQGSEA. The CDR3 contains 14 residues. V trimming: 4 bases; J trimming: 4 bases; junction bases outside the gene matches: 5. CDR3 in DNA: TGCAGCGTTGCCACCGGGACAGGGGCAGATACGCAGTATTTT. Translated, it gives CSVATGTGADTQYF.

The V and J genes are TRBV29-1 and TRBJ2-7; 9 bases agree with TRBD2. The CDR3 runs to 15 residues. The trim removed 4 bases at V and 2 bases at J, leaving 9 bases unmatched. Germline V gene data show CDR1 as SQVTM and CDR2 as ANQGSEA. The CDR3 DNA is TGCAGCGTTGCCGGACTAGCGTGGAAACCCTACGAGCAGTACTTC. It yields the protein CSVAGLAWKPYEQYF.

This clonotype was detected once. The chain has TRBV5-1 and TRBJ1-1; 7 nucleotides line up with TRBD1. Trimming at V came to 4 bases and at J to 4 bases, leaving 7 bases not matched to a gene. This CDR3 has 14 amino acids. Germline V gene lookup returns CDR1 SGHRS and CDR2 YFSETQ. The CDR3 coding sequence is TGCGCCAGCAGCGTTACAGGGGCGGGCACTGAAGCTTTCTTT. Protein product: CASSVTGAGTEAFF. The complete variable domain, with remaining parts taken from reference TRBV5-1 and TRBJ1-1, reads KAGVTQTPRYLIKTRGQQVTLSCSPISGHRSVSWYQQTPGQGLQFLFEYFSETQRNKGNFPGRFSGRQFSNSRSEMNVSTLELGDSALYLCASSVTGAGTEAFFGQGTRLTVV.

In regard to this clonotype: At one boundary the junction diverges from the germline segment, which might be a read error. The CDR3 DNA follows: TGCAGTGCTAGAGATCTCCGAGCCGGGGGCTATGACTACACCTTC. Translating it yields CSARDLRAGGYDYTF. The chain combines TRBV20-1 with TRBJ1-2, with D maybe TRBD1 (6 bases). Germline CDR1 reads DFQATT; CDR2 reads SNEGSKA (reference sequence). This CDR3 has 15 amino acids.

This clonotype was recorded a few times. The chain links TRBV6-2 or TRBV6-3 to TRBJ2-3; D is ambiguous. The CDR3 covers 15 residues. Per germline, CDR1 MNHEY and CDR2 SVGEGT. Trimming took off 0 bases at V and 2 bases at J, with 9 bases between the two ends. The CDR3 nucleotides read TGTGCCAGCAGTTACTCGAAGCGATTCACAGATACGCAGTATTTT. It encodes CASSYSKRFTDTQYF.

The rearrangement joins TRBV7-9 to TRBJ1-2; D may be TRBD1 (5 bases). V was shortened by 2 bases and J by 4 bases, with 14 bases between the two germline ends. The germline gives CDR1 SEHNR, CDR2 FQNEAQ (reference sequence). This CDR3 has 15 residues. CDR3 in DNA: TGTGCCAGCAGCTTATCAGACAGCCTGATCTATGGCTACACCTTC. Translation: CASSLSDSLIYGYTF.

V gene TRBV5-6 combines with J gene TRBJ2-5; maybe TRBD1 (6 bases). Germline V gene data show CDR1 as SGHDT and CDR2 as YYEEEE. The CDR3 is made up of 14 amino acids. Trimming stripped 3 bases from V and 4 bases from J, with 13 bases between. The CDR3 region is CASSWVIGGETQYF. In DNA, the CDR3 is TGTGCCAGCAGCTGGGTTATAGGGGGAGAGACCCAGTACTTC.

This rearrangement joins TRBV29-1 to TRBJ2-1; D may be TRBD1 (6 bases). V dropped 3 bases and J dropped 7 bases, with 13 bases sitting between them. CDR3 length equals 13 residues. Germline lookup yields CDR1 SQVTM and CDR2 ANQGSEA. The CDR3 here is CSVDQTGQNEQFF. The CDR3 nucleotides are TGCAGCGTTGACCAGACAGGACAGAATGAGCAGTTCTTC.

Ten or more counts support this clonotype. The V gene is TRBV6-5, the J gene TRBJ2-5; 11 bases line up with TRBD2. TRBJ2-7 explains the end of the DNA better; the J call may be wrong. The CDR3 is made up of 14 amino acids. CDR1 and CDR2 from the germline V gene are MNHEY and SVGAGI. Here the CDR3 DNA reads TGTGCCAGCAGTTACCTAGCGGGGGGTTCCGAGCAGTACTTC. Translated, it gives CASSYLAGGSEQYF.

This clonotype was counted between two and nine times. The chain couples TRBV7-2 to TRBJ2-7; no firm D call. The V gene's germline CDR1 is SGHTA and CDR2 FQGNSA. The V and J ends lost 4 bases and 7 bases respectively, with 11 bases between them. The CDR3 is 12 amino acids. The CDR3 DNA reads TGTGCCAGCAGCTACGACCTACGAGAGCAGTACTTC. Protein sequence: CASSYDLREQYF.

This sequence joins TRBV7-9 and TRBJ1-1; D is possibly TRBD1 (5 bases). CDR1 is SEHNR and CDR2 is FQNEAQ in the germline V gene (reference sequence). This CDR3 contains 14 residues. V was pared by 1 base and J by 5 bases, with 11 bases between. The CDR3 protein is CASSLVQGKTEAFF. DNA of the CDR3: TGTGCCAGCAGCTTAGTCCAGGGAAAGACTGAAGCTTTCTTT.

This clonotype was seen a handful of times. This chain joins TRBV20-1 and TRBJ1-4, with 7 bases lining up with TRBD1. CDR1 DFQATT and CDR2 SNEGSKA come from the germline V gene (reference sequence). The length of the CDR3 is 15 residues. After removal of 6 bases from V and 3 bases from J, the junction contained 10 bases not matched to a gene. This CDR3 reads CSAPRQGTANEKLFF. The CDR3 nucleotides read TGCAGTGCCCCTCGACAGGGTACGGCTAATGAAAAACTGTTTTTT.

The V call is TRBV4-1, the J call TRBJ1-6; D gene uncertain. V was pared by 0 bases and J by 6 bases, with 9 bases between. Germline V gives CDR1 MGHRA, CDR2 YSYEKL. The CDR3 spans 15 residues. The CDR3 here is CASSQDGRINSPLHF. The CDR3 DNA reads TGCGCCAGCAGCCAAGATGGTAGGATTAATTCACCCCTCCACTTT.

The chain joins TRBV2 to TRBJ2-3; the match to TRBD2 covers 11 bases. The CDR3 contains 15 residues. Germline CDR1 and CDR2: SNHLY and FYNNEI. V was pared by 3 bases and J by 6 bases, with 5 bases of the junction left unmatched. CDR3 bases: TGTGCCAGCAGTGAGTCTAGCGGGGGGTCTGATACGCAGTATTTT. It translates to CASSESSGGSDTQYF.

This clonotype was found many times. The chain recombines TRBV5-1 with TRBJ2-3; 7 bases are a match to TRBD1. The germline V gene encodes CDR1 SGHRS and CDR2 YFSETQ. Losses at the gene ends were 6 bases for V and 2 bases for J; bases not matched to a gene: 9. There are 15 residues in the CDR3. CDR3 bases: TGCGCCAGCAAACCGACAGGGTCCTTCACAGATACGCAGTATTTT. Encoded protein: CASKPTGSFTDTQYF.

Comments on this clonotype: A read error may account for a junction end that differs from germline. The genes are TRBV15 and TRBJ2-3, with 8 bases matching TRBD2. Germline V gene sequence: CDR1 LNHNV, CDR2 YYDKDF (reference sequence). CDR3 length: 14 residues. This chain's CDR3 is CATSMWTSPDAQYF. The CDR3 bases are TGTGCCACCAGCATGTGGACTAGCCCAGATGCGCAGTATTTT.

CDR3 nucleotide sequence: TGTGCCAGCAGCCGGACAGGGTCACTCTCTGGGGCCAACGTCCTGACTTTC. Translation: CASSRTGSLSGANVLTF. The chain links TRBV7-2 to TRBJ2-6; 8 nucleotides agree with TRBD1. The CDR3 sequence is 17 residues long. The germline V gene has CDR1 SGHTA and CDR2 FQGNSA. J was trimmed by 0 bases and V by 5 bases; bases with no gene match: 6.

The CDR3 DNA sequence: TGTGCCAGCAGTTCTACTAGGACCGCGGAGACCCAGTACTTC. Protein sequence: CASSSTRTAETQYF. The chain has TRBV5-4 and TRBJ2-7; possibly TRBD2 for D (5 bases). The J call may be wrong; the DNA end is better matched by TRBJ2-5. The germline CDR1 and CDR2 sequences are SGHNT and YYREEE (reference sequence). The CDR3 is 14 residues long.

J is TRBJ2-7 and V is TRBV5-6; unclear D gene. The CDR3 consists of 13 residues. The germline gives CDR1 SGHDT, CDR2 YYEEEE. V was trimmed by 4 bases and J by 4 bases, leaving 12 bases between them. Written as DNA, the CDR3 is TGTGCCAGCAGCCGCCCAAGAGGATACGAGCAGTACTTC. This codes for CASSRPRGYEQYF.

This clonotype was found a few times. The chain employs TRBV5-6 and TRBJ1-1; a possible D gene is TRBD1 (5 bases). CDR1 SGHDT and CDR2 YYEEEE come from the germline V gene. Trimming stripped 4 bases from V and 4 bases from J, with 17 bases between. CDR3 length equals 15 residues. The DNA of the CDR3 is TGTGCCAGCAGCCCGGTCGGGGCCGAGGGCACTGAAGCTTTCTTT. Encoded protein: CASSPVGAEGTEAFF.

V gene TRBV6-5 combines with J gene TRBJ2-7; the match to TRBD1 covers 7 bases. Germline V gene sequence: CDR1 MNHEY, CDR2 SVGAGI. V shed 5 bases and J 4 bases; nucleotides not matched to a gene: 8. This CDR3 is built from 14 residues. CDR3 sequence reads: CASSTPGQRYEQYF. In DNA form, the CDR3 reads TGTGCCAGCAGTACTCCGGGACAGAGATACGAGCAGTACTTC.

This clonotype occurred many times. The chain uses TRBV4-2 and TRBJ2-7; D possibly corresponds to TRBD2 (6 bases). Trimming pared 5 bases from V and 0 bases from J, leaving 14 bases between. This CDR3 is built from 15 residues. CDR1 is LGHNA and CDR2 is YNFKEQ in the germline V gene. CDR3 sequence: CASSFLAGSSYEQYF. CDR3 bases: TGTGCCAGCAGCTTCTTGGCGGGGAGCTCCTACGAGCAGTACTTC.